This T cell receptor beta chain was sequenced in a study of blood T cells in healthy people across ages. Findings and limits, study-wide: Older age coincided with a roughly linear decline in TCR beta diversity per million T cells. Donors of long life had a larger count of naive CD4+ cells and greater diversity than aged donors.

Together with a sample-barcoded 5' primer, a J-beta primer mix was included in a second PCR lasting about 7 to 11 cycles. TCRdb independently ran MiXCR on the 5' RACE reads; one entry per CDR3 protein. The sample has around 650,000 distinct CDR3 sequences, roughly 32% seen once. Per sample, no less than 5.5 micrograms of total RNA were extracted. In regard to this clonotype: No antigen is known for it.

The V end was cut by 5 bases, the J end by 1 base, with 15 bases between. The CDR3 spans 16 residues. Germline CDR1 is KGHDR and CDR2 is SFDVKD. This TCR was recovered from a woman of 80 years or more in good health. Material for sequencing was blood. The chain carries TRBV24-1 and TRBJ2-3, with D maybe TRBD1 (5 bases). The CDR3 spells CATSGTGQPGTDTQYF. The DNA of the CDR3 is TGTGCCACCAGTGGTACAGGTCAACCCGGCACAGATACGCAGTATTTT.